This TCR beta chain came from a study of T cells in Graves' hyperthyroidism and ophthalmopathy (dated by TCRdb to between 2018 and 2021). For context, the study as a whole: Peripheral blood was sampled at the time of initial diagnosis, prior to any treatment. A discovery cohort of roughly 96 patients, roughly 45 with Graves' ophthalmopathy and fewer than 65 with stable Graves' hyperthyroidism, was used to find distinguishing TCR V-J signatures. Whether ophthalmopathy could be predicted prospectively was tested in an independent validation cohort made up of about 20 hyperthyroidism patients plus 17 patients who later progressed to ophthalmopathy. The approximately 100 discovery patients were divided at random into training and test sets in a 7:3 ratio. In addition, the study compared T-cell repertoires in thyroid tissue and in blood from six Graves' hyperthyroidism patients. Following sampling, methimazole starting at 30 mg daily was given to hyperthyroidism patients, and high-dose intravenous methylprednisolone was given to ophthalmopathy patients. TCR Vbeta CDR3 sequencing of approximately 140 peripheral blood samples (around 45 ophthalmopathy, about 80 hyperthyroidism and around 17 progressor patients) is reported in the paper. General study outcomes and caveats: During validation, the model predicted progression to ophthalmopathy a median of about 5.9 months ahead of onset, with approximately 70% sensitivity and around 72% specificity. Most expanded thyroid clonotypes (frequency above 0.001) were also detected in blood, a finding suggesting that blood repertoires may reflect thyroid immune responses. A 13 V-J signature model separated ophthalmopathy from stable hyperthyroidism, with approximately 86% sensitivity and 81% to 83% specificity in cross-validation and 80%/75% in testing. No statistical method was used to fix the sample size in advance, and group allocation was not hidden from the investigators.

This clonotype was recorded many times. Its antigen is unknown. No per-base quality is available; no much larger clone lies one base away. TCR beta CDR3 regions were amplified from RNA transcripts. The first round of RT-PCR for the TCR CDR3 was performed with the HTBI primer set and the Qiagen OneStep RT-PCR kit. The libraries were constructed in a second round of multiplex PCR and then size-selected and purified. The libraries were sequenced on an Illumina HiSeq2000 using paired-end 100 bp reads. The published analysis was carried out like this. SOAPnuke was used to process the raw data, throwing out any read that contained adapters or uncalled bases, had a mean Phred below 15, or lacked an exact constant-primer or identifier match. High-quality paired reads were merged with COPE v1.2.5, and unique nucleotide sequences were defined as clonotypes. MiTCR v1.1 was used to align clonotypes to the IMGT TRBV, TRBD and TRBJ reference segments. The analysis was restricted to V-J combinations with a frequency above 0.0001, which together covered 99% to 99.2% of the repertoires. The TCS score was defined as the ratio of F50 (clonal expansion) to E x V (chaos), calculated using BLOSUM62-based TCRdist between CDR3 peptides within each V-J. Welch's t-statistics and random forest reduced some 510 V-J features to 10 to 15, which were used in a naive Bayes classifier (R e1071). The public sequencing data were trimmed at Q25 with fastp and processed into clonotypes with MiXCR by TCRdb, which kept only in-frame beta chains. Records with the same CDR3 protein are collapsed into one entry carrying the most frequent genes and DNA. TCRdb, not the original authors, processed these V and J calls. This sample has 240,000 or so distinct CDR3 sequences in its table, and 16% of those were observed once. The ten largest clones represent around 30% of the sample.

The CDR3 covers 18 residues, taking in both the cysteine and the phenylalanine. Only CDR3 DNA remains: 54 bases, in frame from the first base. CDR1 and CDR2 were assigned from the germline V gene (reference sequence) as MNHNY and SVGAGI. From V the trimming removes 2 bases and from J it removes 4 bases, while the gene matches leave 10 bases of the junction unaccounted for. In the ophthalmopathy patients, disease was moderately to severely active, with a Clinical Activity Score of 3 or more, a NOSPECS grade of 4 or more, and a duration of less than 3 months. Any patient with an uncontrolled infection, another autoimmune disease, pregnancy or lactation was excluded. Diagnoses were based on clinical symptoms, serum thyroxine and TRAb, thyroid ultrasound and orbital computed tomography. PBMCs were isolated from 10 ml of fresh peripheral blood by Ficoll-Paque density gradient centrifugation. Total RNA was extracted using Trizol reagent, and RNA quality was assessed on an Agilent 2100 Bioanalyzer.

The chain joins TRBV6-6 to TRBJ2-5; 13 of the junction bases match TRBD2. This clonotype was sampled from a woman aged 18-29 years with Graves' ophthalmopathy. The sequenced sample was blood. CDR3 protein: CASSYILAGGPGRETQYF. The nucleotides read TGTGCCAGCAGTTACATACTAGCGGGGGGGCCAGGTAGAGAGACCCAGTACTTC.